Listed below are T cell receptor beta chains from one sample, sequenced in a study of T cell responses to AZD1222 COVID-19 vaccine. Generated by immunoSEQ multiplex PCR, the TCRdb table keeps only in-frame clones and is missing some. The table records roughly 180,000 clones, about nine tenths of them present only once. The sequenced sample was peripheral blood, obtained 28 days after the second AZD1222 dose. Receptor source: an adult who received the AZD1222 COVID-19 vaccine. Each CDR3 is given with its conserved first and last residue. A D gene is named only where the DNA matches it firmly. Clone size is given for some rows only: seen once, a few or many times, or a class if the clone is expanded.

j_gene,d_gene,abundance,v_gene,CDR3nt,CDR3aa
TRBJ2-2,-,-,TRBV6-5,TGTGCCAGCAGTTACTCAGGCGGGGTAGGCACCGGGGAGCTGTTTTTT,CASSYSGGVGTGELFF
TRBJ1-5,TRBD1,-,TRBV2,TGTGCCAGCAGTGGAATGGGACAGAGACAGCCCCAGCATTTT,CASSGMGQRQPQHF
TRBJ2-3,-,-,TRBV11-2,TGTGCCAGCAGCTCGCCGGGACATACCACAGATACGCAGTATTTT,CASSSPGHTTDTQYF
TRBJ2-4,TRBD1,-,TRBV6-2/TRBV6-3,TGTGCCAGCAGTTTATCGGACAGGACGCTAGCCAAAAACATTCAGTACTTC,CASSLSDRTLAKNIQYF
TRBJ2-7,-,-,TRBV5-1,TGCGCCAGCAGCTTAGAACCTCTCTCCTACGAGCAGTACTTC,CASSLEPLSYEQYF
TRBJ2-7,-,-,TRBV7-6,TGTGCCAGCAGCTTGCCCCCCGTGGGGGGCGAGCAGTACTTC,CASSLPPVGGEQYF
TRBJ2-7,-,-,TRBV25-1,TGTGCCAGCAGTTCGCAGGACCCCCCCTACGAGCAGTACTTC,CASSSQDPPYEQYF
TRBJ1-2,-,-,TRBV7-6,TGTGCCAGCAGCTTAGCAGTTGGGAAAGGCTACACCTTC,CASSLAVGKGYTF
TRBJ2-5,TRBD2,once,TRBV5-1,TGCGCCAGCAGCTCAAGGCCCCCCGATCTAGCGGTCCAAGAGACCCAGTACTTC,CASSSRPPDLAVQETQYF
TRBJ1-2,TRBD1,-,TRBV5-1,TGCGCCAGCAGACCCGGACAGGGCCTATCTAACTATGGCTACACCTTC,CASRPGQGLSNYGYTF
TRBJ2-3,-,-,TRBV5-4,TGTGCCAGCAGCCGAGATCCGGGGGCCAAAGATACGCAGTATTTT,CASSRDPGAKDTQYF
TRBJ1-2,-,-,TRBV4-2,TGTGCCAGCAGCCAAGACGCCTTCGGGGTTCCTCTATATGGCTACACCTTC,CASSQDAFGVPLYGYTF
TRBJ2-7,-,-,TRBV27,TGTGCCAGCAGTTTTAGGCGGGGCGCAACCTACGAGCAGTACTTC,CASSFRRGATYEQYF
TRBJ1-3,-,-,TRBV6-1,TGTGCCAGCAGTGAATTATACACCATATATTTT,CASSELYTIYF
TRBJ1-3,-,-,TRBV7-9,TGTGCCAGCAGCCTCGACGCGGGTTTTGGAAACACCATATATTTT,CASSLDAGFGNTIYF
TRBJ1-1,-,-,TRBV5-8,TGTGCCAGCAGCCCCGTCCGGGGGATGAACACTGAAGCTTTCTTT,CASSPVRGMNTEAFF
TRBJ2-1,-,-,TRBV5-1,TGCGCCAGCAGCTCAGGAGACTGGTACAATGAGCAGTTCTTC,CASSSGDWYNEQFF
TRBJ2-7,TRBD1,-,TRBV11-2,TGTGCCAGCAGCTTTGGACAGGGACCGACCTGGGACGAGCAGTACTTC,CASSFGQGPTWDEQYF
TRBJ2-2,TRBD2,-,TRBV7-2,TGTGCCAGCAGCCTTCGGACTAGCGGGAGGAACACCGGGGAGCTGTTTTTT,CASSLRTSGRNTGELFF
TRBJ1-3,-,few,TRBV18,TGTGCCAGCTCATTTAGACCTGGGACGAGTGGCATATATTTT,CASSFRPGTSGIYF
TRBJ1-2,-,-,TRBV29-1,TGCAGCGTTGAATCAGGGCCCCGAGGAGGCTACACCTTC,CSVESGPRGGYTF
TRBJ1-3,TRBD1,-,TRBV2,TGTGCCAGCAGAGGGACAGGGACGGGAAACACCATATATTTT,CASRGTGTGNTIYF
TRBJ1-1,-,-,TRBV29-1,TGCAGCGTTGAAGAGGCCGTAGAAGCTTTCTTT,CSVEEAVEAFF
TRBJ2-1,-,-,TRBV10-3,TGTGCCATCAGTTTCCCACGGGCAGGAGTCGGGCGCGGGGTCACCTACAATGAGCAGTTCTTC,CAISFPRAGVGRGVTYNEQFF
TRBJ2-3,-,-,TRBV6-5,TGTGCCAGCAGTAGGGACTTCTTAGATACGCAGTATTTT,CASSRDFLDTQYF
TRBJ2-1,-,-,TRBV6-5,TGTGCCAGCAGTCGCCAAGACTACAATGAGCAGTTCTTC,CASSRQDYNEQFF